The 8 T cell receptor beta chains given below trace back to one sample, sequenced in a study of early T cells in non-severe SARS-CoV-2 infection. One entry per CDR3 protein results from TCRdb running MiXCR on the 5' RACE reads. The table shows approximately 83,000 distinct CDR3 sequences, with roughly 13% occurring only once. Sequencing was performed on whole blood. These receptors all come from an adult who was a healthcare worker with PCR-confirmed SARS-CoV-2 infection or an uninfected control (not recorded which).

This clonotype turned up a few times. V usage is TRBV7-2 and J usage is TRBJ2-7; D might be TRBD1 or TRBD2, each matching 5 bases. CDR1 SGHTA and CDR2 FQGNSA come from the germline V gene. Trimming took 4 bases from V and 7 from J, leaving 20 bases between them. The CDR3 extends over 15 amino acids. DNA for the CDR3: TGTGCCAGCAGCTCCACCGGGGCCAGCACTGTGGAGCAGTACTTC. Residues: CASSSTGASTVEQYF. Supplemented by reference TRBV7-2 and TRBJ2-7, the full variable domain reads GAGVSQSPSNKVTEKGKDVELRCDPISGHTALYWYRQSLGQGLEFLIYFQGNSAPDKSGLPSDRFSAERTGGSVSTLTIQRTQQEDSAVYLCASSSTGASTVEQYFGPGTRLTVT.

CDR3 in amino acids: CASSNTPGHGKSPLHF. The CDR3 region has the DNA TGTGCCAGCAGCAACACACCGGGACACGGGAAATCACCCCTCCACTTT. The chain couples TRBV11-2 to TRBJ1-6, with D perhaps matching TRBD1 (6 bases). Per germline, CDR1 SGHAT and CDR2 FQNNGV. The CDR3 has 16 residues. V lost 5 bases to trimming and J lost 10 bases, with 21 bases between them.

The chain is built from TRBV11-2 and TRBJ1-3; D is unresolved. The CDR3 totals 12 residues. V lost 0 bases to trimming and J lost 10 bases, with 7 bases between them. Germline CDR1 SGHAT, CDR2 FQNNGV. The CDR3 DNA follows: TGTGCCAGCAGCTTAGAGGGTATTACCATATATTTT. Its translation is CASSLEGITIYF.

The CDR3 protein is CSVTSMNIQYF. The CDR3 nucleotides are TGCAGCGTTACAAGTATGAACATTCAGTACTTC. This chain links TRBV29-1 with TRBJ2-4; D gene unclear. Germline-derived CDR1 and CDR2 are SQVTM and ANQGSEA. The ends were cut back, 5 bases at V and 7 bases at J, with 9 bases in the middle. The CDR3 has 11 residues.

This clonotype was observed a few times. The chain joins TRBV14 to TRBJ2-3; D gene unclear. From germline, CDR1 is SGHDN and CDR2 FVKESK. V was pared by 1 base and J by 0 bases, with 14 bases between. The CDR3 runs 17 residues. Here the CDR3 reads CASSQGSGHYSTDTQYF. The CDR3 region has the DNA TGTGCCAGCAGCCAAGGATCCGGGCACTATAGCACAGATACGCAGTATTTT.

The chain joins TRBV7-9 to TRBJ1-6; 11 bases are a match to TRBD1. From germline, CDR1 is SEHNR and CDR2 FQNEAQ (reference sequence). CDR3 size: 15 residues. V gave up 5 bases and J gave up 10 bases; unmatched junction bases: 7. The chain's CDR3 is CASSPRTGGASPLHF. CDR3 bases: TGTGCCAGCAGCCCCAGGACAGGGGGCGCCTCACCCCTCCACTTT.

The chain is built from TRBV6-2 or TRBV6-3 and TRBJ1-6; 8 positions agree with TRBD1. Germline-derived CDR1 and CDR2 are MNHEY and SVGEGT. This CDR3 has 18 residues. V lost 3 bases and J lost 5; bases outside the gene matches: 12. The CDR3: CASSYRTYPGQDNSPLHF. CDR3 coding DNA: TGTGCCAGCAGTTATCGAACCTATCCGGGACAGGATAATTCACCCCTCCACTTT.

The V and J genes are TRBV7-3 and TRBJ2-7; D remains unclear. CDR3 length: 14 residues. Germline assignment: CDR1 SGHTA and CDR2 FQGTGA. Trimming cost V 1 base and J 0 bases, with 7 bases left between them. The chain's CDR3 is CASSLNAGSYEQYF. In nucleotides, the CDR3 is TGTGCCAGCAGCTTAAATGCAGGCTCCTACGAGCAGTACTTC.